The 28 T cell receptor beta chains reported below all come from one sample, sequenced in a study of T cells in Graves' hyperthyroidism and ophthalmopathy. RNA transcripts gave rise to amplified TCR beta CDR3 regions. The HTBI set primed first-round TCR CDR3 RT-PCR. Each CDR3 protein is one row after TCRdb ran MiXCR on the multiplex PCR reads. The sample consists of a few hundred thousand distinct CDR3 sequences, more than 45% of them appearing once. The sequencing sample was made of peripheral blood or thyroid tissue (not recorded which). Every receptor here comes from an adult woman with Graves' disease, either hyperthyroidism or ophthalmopathy (not recorded which).

In the case of this clonotype: One end of the junction varies from germline; a read error may be responsible. The genes are TRBV11-2 and TRBJ1-1, with a tentative D call TRBD1 (6 bases). Germline loops: CDR1 SGHAT, CDR2 FQNNGV. The CDR3 totals 16 residues. CDR3 nucleotides: TGTGCCAGCAGCTTCTCTTCGGGCTCGGGGGCCACTGAGGCTTTCTTT. Translating gives CASSFSSGSGATEAFF.

The V and J genes are TRBV27 and TRBJ2-7, with TRBD2 identical over 12 bases. The CDR3 is 16 amino acids. V gave up 7 bases and J gave up 2 bases; unmatched junction bases: 9. Germline V gene data show CDR1 as MNHEY and CDR2 as SMNVEV (reference sequence). The CDR3 sequence: CASNPKGLAGTYEQYF. CDR3 DNA sequence: TGTGCCAGCAATCCAAAGGGACTAGCGGGTACCTACGAGCAGTACTTC.

The chain has TRBV6-1 and TRBJ2-6; TRBD2 agrees at 8 bases. CDR3 length: 16 amino acids. V was pared by 1 base and J by 2 bases, with 1 base of the junction left unmatched. From germline, CDR1 is MNHNS and CDR2 SASEGT. CDR3 DNA sequence: TGTGCCAGCAGTGAAGTTAGCGGGACTGGGGCCAACGTCCTGACTTTC. Translation: CASSEVSGTGANVLTF.

Only a few counts were recorded for this clonotype. This chain uses TRBV7-6 with TRBJ2-3; D is ambiguous. The CDR3 totals 17 residues. Germline V CDR1 and CDR2: SGHVS, FNYEAQ. The ends were cut back, 1 base at V and 0 bases at J, with 14 bases in the middle. CDR3 nucleotide sequence: TGTGCCAGCAGCTTAGGAGGCTCGCGGAGTAGCACAGATACGCAGTATTTT. Translation gives CASSLGGSRSSTDTQYF.

In its sample, this clonotype was seen many times. The chain links TRBV12-3 or TRBV12-4 to TRBJ1-3, with D maybe TRBD1 (5 bases). V was cut by 2 bases and J by 0 bases, with 14 bases left in between. The CDR3 has 17 residues. CDR3 sequence: CASSLRRDSYSGNTIYF. CDR3 bases: TGTGCCAGCAGTTTACGTAGGGACTCATACTCTGGAAACACCATATATTTT.

The V call is TRBV7-2, the J call TRBJ1-5; D is perhaps TRBD1 (6 bases). CDR3 length: 15 amino acids. V shed 1 base and J shed 7 bases, with 14 bases lying between them. Germline CDR1 reads SGHTA; CDR2 reads FQGNSA. The CDR3 DNA follows: TGTGCCAGCAGCTTAGTAGGGGGGGCCCCCCAGCCCCAGCATTTT. It translates to CASSLVGGAPQPQHF.

Of note for this clonotype: The conserved phenylalanine or tryptophan is not found at the CDR3 terminus, so this likely reflects a read error. The chain combines TRBV7-2 with TRBJ2-7, with 12 nucleotides matching TRBD2. Trimming took 4 bases from V and 2 from J; bases not matched to a gene: 3. Looked up from germline, CDR1 is SGHTA and CDR2 is FQGNSA. CDR3 length: 15 amino acids. The CDR3 reads CASSSGLAGTYEQYL. As DNA, the CDR3 is TGTGCCAGCAGCTCTGGACTAGCGGGAACCTACGAGCAGTACCTC.

This clonotype was seen ten or more times. The chain recombines TRBV6-5 with TRBJ1-5, with TRBD1 matching over 8 bases. CDR3 length: 14 amino acids. V lost 6 bases to trimming and J lost 10 bases; unmatched junction nucleotides: 11. In germline, CDR1 is MNHEY, CDR2 SVGAGI. CDR3 sequence reads: CASSRDRGEGPQHF. CDR3 DNA: TGTGCCAGCAGCAGAGACAGGGGCGAGGGTCCCCAGCATTTT.

This clonotype was picked up many times. V and J are TRBV25-1 and TRBJ1-4, with D maybe TRBD1 (5 bases). This CDR3 has 16 amino acids. CDR1 and CDR2 (germline): MGHDK, SYGVNS. The V and J ends lost 5 bases and 4 bases respectively, with 17 bases between them. The CDR3 DNA reads TGTGCCAGCAGTCCTGGGGGGGGGGTACGTAATGAAAAACTGTTTTTT. It is translated as CASSPGGGVRNEKLFF. Looking up the rest from reference TRBV25-1 and TRBJ1-4 gives the full variable domain: EADIYQTPRYLVIGTGKKITLECSQTMGHDKMYWYQQDPGMELHLIHYSYGVNSTEKGDLSSESTVSRIRTEHFPLTLESARPSHTSQYLCASSPGGGVRNEKLFFGSGTQLSVL.

The V gene is TRBV6-1, the J gene TRBJ2-7; tentative D call: TRBD1 (5 bases). The V gene's germline CDR1 is MNHNS and CDR2 SASEGT. CDR3 length: 14 amino acids. V was clipped by 4 bases and J by 1 base, with 11 bases between them. The CDR3 DNA sequence: TGTGCCAGCAGTGGACAGAATGGATCCTACGAGCAGTACTTC. Protein product: CASSGQNGSYEQYF.

This clonotype was detected many times. This CDR3 reads CASSGREIKNSPLHF. CDR3 sequence (DNA): TGTGCCAGCAGCGGCAGGGAAATAAAGAATTCACCCCTCCACTTT. The genes are TRBV5-4 and TRBJ1-6, with a possible D match to TRBD1 (5 bases). This CDR3 has 15 residues. Per the germline V gene, CDR1 is SGHNT and CDR2 is YYREEE (reference sequence). V gave up 4 bases and J gave up 7 bases, with 15 bases separating them.

This clonotype was detected only a few times. The gene calls are TRBV15 and TRBJ2-1, with 10 bases aligning to TRBD2. CDR3 length: 15 residues. CDR1 and CDR2 from the germline V gene are LNHNV and YYDKDF (reference sequence). V lost 4 bases to trimming and J lost 6 bases; unmatched junction nucleotides: 6. The CDR3 DNA reads as TGTGCCACCAGCATTGCTAGCGGGAGTGGCAATGAGCAGTTCTTC. Protein sequence: CATSIASGSGNEQFF.

Ten or more counts support this clonotype. V and J are TRBV6-2 or TRBV6-3 and TRBJ2-7; D unclear. The germline V and J ends were trimmed by 8 bases and 6 bases, with 14 bases remaining between them. The CDR3 is made up of 12 amino acids. Germline V gives CDR1 MNHEY, CDR2 SVGEGT. CDR3 residues: CASWTLGGEQYF. The CDR3 nucleotides read TGTGCCAGCTGGACCCTTGGCGGCGAGCAGTACTTC.

In DNA, the CDR3 is TGCAGTGCTAGAGATGTAAGGGAAAAACTGTTTTTT. This codes for CSARDVREKLFF. V and J are TRBV20-1 and TRBJ1-4; D is unclear. V lost 0 bases and J lost 8, with 7 bases in between. CDR1 is DFQATT and CDR2 is SNEGSKA in the germline V gene (reference sequence). The CDR3 contains 12 residues.

The gene calls are TRBV20-1 and TRBJ1-1; a weak D match, TRBD1 (5 bases). The CDR3 sequence is 14 residues long. Germline V CDR1 and CDR2: DFQATT, SNEGSKA (reference sequence). V lost 2 bases to trimming and J lost 2 bases, with 12 bases between them. The CDR3 loop reads CSARSGGFNTEAFF. CDR3 bases: TGCAGTGCTAGAAGCGGGGGATTCAACACTGAAGCTTTCTTT.

The CDR3 nucleotides are TGTGCCACCAGCAGAGATGTGGTTGGGACAGGGAGTGAAGCTTTCTTT. Translated, it gives CATSRDVVGTGSEAFF. The chain is built from TRBV15 and TRBJ1-1, with TRBD1 identical over 9 bases. The CDR3 runs to 16 residues. Germline-derived CDR1 and CDR2 are LNHNV and YYDKDF (reference sequence). V lost 0 bases, J lost 7 bases, and 9 bases stayed unmatched.

This clonotype was seen ten or more times. The chain is built from TRBV20-1 and TRBJ1-1; TRBD1 aligns across 9 bases. V was pared by 5 bases and J by 5 bases, with 6 bases of the junction left unmatched. This CDR3 region has 13 residues. In germline, CDR1 is DFQATT, CDR2 SNEGSKA (reference sequence). CDR3 protein: CSALTGGRTEAFF. The DNA of the CDR3 is TGCAGTGCTTTGACAGGGGGAAGAACTGAAGCTTTCTTT.

This clonotype was detected many times. The V gene is TRBV5-1, the J gene TRBJ1-1; TRBD1 is a possible D gene (5 bases). Germline values: CDR1 SGHRS, CDR2 YFSETQ. The CDR3 contains 16 residues. The ends were cut back, 0 bases at V and 1 base at J, with 13 bases in the middle. The CDR3 bases are TGCGCCAGCAGCTTGGGTTACAGGTTAAGGAACACTGAAGCTTTCTTT. Encoded protein: CASSLGYRLRNTEAFF.

This sequence joins TRBV6-1 and TRBJ1-1; D is perhaps TRBD1 (5 bases). Looked up from germline, CDR1 is MNHNS and CDR2 is SASEGT. This CDR3 is 13 amino acids long. The V end was cut by 6 bases, the J end by 6 bases, with 14 bases between. DNA for the CDR3: TGTGCCAGCAGATGGGGGGGTATGGCTGAAGCTTTCTTT. It translates to CASRWGGMAEAFF.

This clonotype was seen at least ten times. V gene TRBV13 combines with J gene TRBJ1-1; D unresolved. V was clipped by 4 bases and J by 4 bases, with 10 bases between them. Germline CDR1 is PRHDT and CDR2 is FYEKMQ (reference sequence). This CDR3 has 13 residues. CDR3 DNA sequence: TGTGCCAGCAGCTCCCGGGAAGGCACTGAAGCTTTCTTT. Translated: CASSSREGTEAFF.

The chain joins TRBV7-9 to TRBJ2-7; D ambiguous. The CDR3 is 12 amino acids. Germline V gene lookup returns CDR1 SEHNR and CDR2 FQNEAQ (reference sequence). V lost 10 bases to trimming and J lost 3 bases, with 13 bases between them. The CDR3 coding sequence is TGTGCCACCGCGGTGCAGGACTACGAGCAGTACTTC. Translated: CATAVQDYEQYF.

The chain uses TRBV12-3 or TRBV12-4 and TRBJ1-1; the D is unclear. The CDR3 spans 13 residues. V was shortened by 2 bases and J by 5 bases, with 9 bases between the two germline ends. The CDR3 region is CASSLYPWTEAFF. As DNA, the CDR3 is TGTGCCAGCAGTTTATACCCTTGGACTGAAGCTTTCTTT.

CDR3 in DNA: TGCAGTGCTAGTAAGGGACTGAGCTCCTATAATTCACCCCTCCACTTT. Translating gives CSASKGLSSYNSPLHF. The chain carries TRBV20-1 and TRBJ1-6; possibly TRBD1 for D (5 bases). The length of the CDR3 is 16 residues. Germline V lookup: CDR1 DFQATT, CDR2 SNEGSKA (reference sequence). The V end was cut by 3 bases, the J end by 0 bases, with 12 bases between.

The chain couples TRBV19 to TRBJ1-1; a possible D gene is TRBD1 (5 bases). From germline, CDR1 is LNHDA and CDR2 SQIVND (reference sequence). There are 15 residues in the CDR3. Between the trimmed V and J ends, which lost 0 bases and 3 bases, there was a span of 11 bases. This CDR3 reads CASSIDREADTEAFF. Here the CDR3 DNA reads TGTGCCAGTAGTATAGACAGGGAAGCGGACACTGAAGCTTTCTTT.

The chain uses TRBV15 and TRBJ1-5; perhaps TRBD1 as D (5 bases). This CDR3 contains 16 residues. CDR1 is LNHNV and CDR2 is YYDKDF in the germline V gene (reference sequence). V was trimmed by 3 bases and J by 5 bases, leaving 17 bases between them. CDR3 amino acids: CATSSLDRGFYQPQHF. CDR3 DNA sequence: TGTGCCACCAGCAGCTTAGATCGGGGCTTCTATCAGCCCCAGCATTTT.

This clonotype occurred a few times. The chain is built from TRBV13 and TRBJ2-2; the match to TRBD2 covers 15 bases. This CDR3 region has 18 residues. V lost 5 bases, J lost 4 bases, and 8 bases stayed unmatched. Germline V gene data show CDR1 as PRHDT and CDR2 as FYEKMQ (reference sequence). CDR3 DNA: TGTGCCAGCAGCCCTGAGGGACTAGCGGGAGGTCCCACCGGGGAGCTGTTTTTT. Encoded protein: CASSPEGLAGGPTGELFF.

The chain couples TRBV4-1 to TRBJ1-4; 9 nucleotides agree with TRBD1. V shed 1 base and J 12 bases; nucleotides not matched to a gene: 12. Germline assignment: CDR1 MGHRA and CDR2 YSYEKL. This CDR3 has 16 amino acids. CDR3 region: CASSQVGTGLEEELFF. The CDR3 bases are TGCGCCAGCAGCCAAGTGGGGACAGGGCTGGAAGAAGAACTGTTTTTT.

This clonotype was detected ten times or more. The chain carries TRBV7-2 and TRBJ2-7; 8 nucleotides align to TRBD2. V lost 1 base, J lost 6 bases, and 14 bases stayed unmatched. The CDR3 extends over 17 amino acids. Germline lookup yields CDR1 SGHTA and CDR2 FQGNSA. The DNA for the CDR3 is TGTGCCAGCAGCTTAGAAGGTAGCGGGATGTTCCGCGGCGAGCAGTACTTC. This gives the protein CASSLEGSGMFRGEQYF.